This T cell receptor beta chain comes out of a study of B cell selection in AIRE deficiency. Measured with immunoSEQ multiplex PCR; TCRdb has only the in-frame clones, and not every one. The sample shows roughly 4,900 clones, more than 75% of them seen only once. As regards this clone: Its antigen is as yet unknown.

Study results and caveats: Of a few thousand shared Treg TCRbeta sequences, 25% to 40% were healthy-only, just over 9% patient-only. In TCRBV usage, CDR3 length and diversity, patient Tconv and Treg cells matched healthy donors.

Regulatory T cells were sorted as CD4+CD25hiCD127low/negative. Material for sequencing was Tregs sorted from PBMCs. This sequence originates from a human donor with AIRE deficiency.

CDR3 nucleotide sequence: TGCGCCAGCAGGATCCGGGACAGTTATAATTCACCCCTCCACTTT. Protein sequence: CASRIRDSYNSPLHF. The chain is built from TRBV5-1 and TRBJ1-6, with 7 bases lining up with TRBD1. Germline CDR1 SGHRS, CDR2 YFSETQ. The CDR3 spans 15 residues. Trimming removed 5 bases from V and 4 bases from J; junction bases left unmatched: 6.